A single sample is the source of the 25 T cell receptor beta chains below, sequenced in a study of identical twins. From the 5' RACE reads, TCRdb called clonotypes with MiXCR, one entry per CDR3 protein. The table records hundreds of thousands of distinct CDR3 sequences, over 5% of them present only once. The specimen sequenced was naive T cells sorted from blood. These receptors were obtained from a man aged 18 to 30 in good health.

This clonotype was seen at least ten times. V gene TRBV7-8 combines with J gene TRBJ2-7; a weak D match, TRBD1 (6 bases). Germline V gene sequence: CDR1 SGHVS, CDR2 FQNEAQ. This CDR3 spans 15 amino acids. V lost 5 bases to trimming and J lost 0 bases, with 14 bases between them. The chain's CDR3 is CASSDQGQSSYEQYF. Written as DNA, the CDR3 is TGTGCCAGCAGCGATCAGGGGCAGAGCTCCTACGAGCAGTACTTC. Looking up the rest from reference TRBV7-8 and TRBJ2-7 gives the full variable domain: GAGVSQSPRYKVAKRGQDVALRCDPISGHVSLFWYQQALGQGPEFLTYFQNEAQLDKSGLPSDRFFAERPEGSVSTLKIQRTQQEDSAVYLCASSDQGQSSYEQYFGPGTRLTVT.

The chain links TRBV9 to TRBJ1-4; TRBD1 matches at 7 bases. With 3 bases clipped from V and 3 bases from J, the junction kept 11 bases outside the gene matches. This CDR3 contains 17 residues. Germline loops: CDR1 SGDLS, CDR2 YYNGEE. CDR3 sequence reads: CASSGGRTGPPNEKLFF. DNA of the CDR3: TGTGCCAGCAGCGGGGGAAGGACAGGCCCCCCTAATGAAAAACTGTTTTTT.

This clonotype has only a few counts. The rearrangement joins TRBV4-1 to TRBJ2-3; 8 bases line up with TRBD2. J lost 5 bases, V lost 2 bases, and 9 bases had no gene match. This CDR3 is built from 16 residues. CDR1 is MGHRA and CDR2 is YSYEKL in the germline V gene. The CDR3 sequence: CASSQIGGASRDTQYF. CDR3 nucleotides: TGCGCCAGCAGCCAAATCGGGGGGGCCTCCAGAGATACGCAGTATTTT.

A few counts support this clonotype. The chain recombines TRBV29-1 with TRBJ2-1; 11 positions match TRBD2. Germline assignment: CDR1 SQVTM and CDR2 ANQGSEA. There are 11 residues in the CDR3. The J segment lost 10 bases and the V segment lost 8 bases, leaving 4 bases of the junction unmatched. This CDR3 is CSTRTSGEQFF. The CDR3 DNA is TGCAGCACCAGGACTAGCGGGGAGCAGTTCTTC.

This clonotype turned up a few times. Sequence at one end of the junction differs from germline and may be a read error. The chain joins TRBV6-5 to TRBJ2-5; D perhaps matches TRBD1 (6 bases). Germline CDR1 MNHEY, CDR2 SVGAGI. This CDR3 comprises 15 residues. DNA of the CDR3: TGTGCCAGCAGTGACTCGACAGGACCGCTGGAGACCCAGTACTTC. Translating gives CASSDSTGPLETQYF.

This clonotype was counted between two and nine times. The genes are TRBV7-2 and TRBJ1-1; possible D gene TRBD1, 6 bases. Germline V gives CDR1 SGHTA, CDR2 FQGNSA. Trimming cost V 0 bases and J 4 bases, with 15 bases left between them. This CDR3 spans 16 amino acids. This CDR3 is CASSLASARGLTEAFF. Here the CDR3 DNA reads TGTGCCAGCAGCTTAGCGTCGGCCAGGGGACTCACTGAAGCTTTCTTT.

The chain employs TRBV6-5 and TRBJ1-5; TRBD1 matches at 9 bases. Germline values: CDR1 MNHEY, CDR2 SVGAGI. This CDR3 is built from 16 residues. V shed 0 bases, J shed 7 bases, and the junction held 7 bases outside the gene matches. CDR3 sequence: CASSYSIGGTGQPQHF. In DNA, the CDR3 is TGTGCCAGCAGTTACTCGATAGGCGGGACAGGGCAGCCCCAGCATTTT.

This clonotype turned up a few times. This chain connects TRBV6-2 or TRBV6-3 to TRBJ1-5; D call uncertain. V was clipped by 2 bases and J by 0 bases, with 8 bases between them. The CDR3 is made up of 15 amino acids. CDR1 is MNHEY, CDR2 SVGEGT, per germline. The CDR3 is CASSYRRNSNQPQHF. Written as DNA, the CDR3 is TGTGCCAGCAGTTACCGCAGGAATAGCAATCAGCCCCAGCATTTT.

For this clonotype: This may stem from a read error, because a much larger clone lies one nucleotide away. Lacking the conserved final phenylalanine or tryptophan, this CDR3 likely reflects a read error. This rearrangement joins TRBV6-5 to TRBJ1-1, with TRBD1 as a possible D gene (6 bases). This CDR3 is built from 11 residues. Germline V gene sequence: CDR1 MNHEY, CDR2 SVGAGI. V dropped 10 bases and J dropped 7 bases, with 13 bases sitting between them. CDR3 coding DNA: TGTGCCACCTCTAGGGGGATTGAAGCTTTCTGT. Translation: CATSRGIEAFC.

This clonotype was seen repeatedly, ten times or more. This chain connects TRBV29-1 to TRBJ1-1; D is uncertain. V lost 7 bases to trimming and J lost 6 bases, with 18 bases between them. Looked up from germline, CDR1 is SQVTM and CDR2 is ANQGSEA. This CDR3 contains 13 residues. In DNA, the CDR3 is TGCAGCGGCCAAAAGGTGACGGGCGCTGAAGCTTTCTTT. This translates into CSGQKVTGAEAFF.

A few counts support this clonotype. The chain couples TRBV25-1 to TRBJ2-2; 14 bases map to TRBD2. This CDR3 is 16 amino acids long. After removal of 5 bases from V and 6 bases from J, the junction contained 5 bases not matched to a gene. The germline V gene encodes CDR1 MGHDK and CDR2 SYGVNS. The CDR3 region is CASSRPGLAGAGELFF. CDR3 coding DNA: TGTGCCAGCAGTCGCCCGGGACTAGCGGGAGCCGGGGAGCTGTTTTTT.

This clonotype was counted only a few times. The chain links TRBV20-1 to TRBJ2-1; D may be TRBD1 or TRBD2 (5 bases each). This CDR3 region has 15 residues. Germline-derived CDR1 and CDR2 are DFQATT and SNEGSKA (reference sequence). V was clipped by 5 bases and J by 0 bases, with 14 bases between them. CDR3 residues: CSAGAGPSSYNEQFF. The CDR3 region has the DNA TGCAGTGCTGGGGCGGGCCCGAGCTCCTACAATGAGCAGTTCTTC.

The rearrangement joins TRBV5-1 to TRBJ2-5; 7 bases map to TRBD2. CDR1 is SGHRS and CDR2 is YFSETQ in the germline V gene. This CDR3 region has 16 residues. Losses at the gene ends were 1 base for V and 3 bases for J; bases not matched to a gene: 9. The CDR3 spells CASSLISGALKETQYF. The CDR3 DNA reads TGCGCCAGCAGCTTGATAAGCGGGGCATTAAAAGAGACCCAGTACTTC.

The V and J genes are TRBV6-1 and TRBJ2-2, with D possibly matching TRBD2 (5 bases). The germline gives CDR1 MNHNS, CDR2 SASEGT. V lost 8 bases and J 4 bases, leaving 11 bases between the germline ends. This CDR3 spans 13 amino acids. CDR3 DNA sequence: TGTGCCAGCCAAGACGGGGTCACCGGGGAGCTGTTTTTT. Translated: CASQDGVTGELFF.

This clonotype was found many times. The V gene is TRBV19, the J gene TRBJ1-5; TRBD1 agrees at 10 bases. The CDR3 is 15 residues long. CDR1 is LNHDA, CDR2 SQIVND, per germline (reference sequence). J gave up 2 bases and V 7 bases, and 5 bases lay outside the gene matches. The CDR3 coding sequence is TGTGCCAGTACCACTGGACAGGGGGGCAATCAGCCCCAGCATTTT. This gives the protein CASTTGQGGNQPQHF.

This clonotype was counted ten times or more. The chain joins TRBV29-1 to TRBJ2-7; D remains ambiguous. The CDR3 has 14 amino acids. Germline V gives CDR1 SQVTM, CDR2 ANQGSEA. V lost 6 bases and J lost 7, with 22 bases in between. The DNA of the CDR3 is TGCAGCGTCCTCAGCACGACTCGTCTTGGAGAGCAGTACTTC. Translated, it gives CSVLSTTRLGEQYF.

This clonotype has at least ten counts. The genes are TRBV7-2 and TRBJ2-1, with 7 nucleotides matching TRBD2. The junction had 5 bases not matched to a gene; V was cut back by 5 bases and J by 7 bases. Looked up from germline, CDR1 is SGHTA and CDR2 is FQGNSA. The CDR3 is 13 residues long. CDR3 loop: CASSARLANEQFF. CDR3 DNA: TGTGCCAGCAGCGCCAGACTAGCTAATGAGCAGTTCTTC.

This clonotype was recorded many times. This chain joins TRBV27 and TRBJ1-1; 9 bases align to TRBD1. The CDR3 spans 18 residues. Germline CDR1 MNHEY, CDR2 SMNVEV (reference sequence). J lost 2 bases, V lost 5 bases, and 15 bases had no gene match. CDR3 nucleotide sequence: TGTGCCAGCAGTACCTCGCCCGGGACAGGGATTATCAACACTGAAGCTTTCTTT. Translating it yields CASSTSPGTGIINTEAFF.

At least ten counts were recorded for this clonotype. DNA of the CDR3: TGTGCCAGCAGCCCGTCCCGGGACAGGGCCGGGGAGCTGTTTTTT. This codes for CASSPSRDRAGELFF. The chain uses TRBV7-2 and TRBJ2-2; TRBD1 matches at 9 bases. The germline CDR1 and CDR2 sequences are SGHTA and FQGNSA. With 5 bases clipped from V and 6 bases from J, the junction kept 7 bases outside the gene matches. There are 15 residues in the CDR3.

In its sample, this clonotype was seen many times. This chain joins TRBV3-1 and TRBJ2-1; no firm D call. This CDR3 has 12 residues. Trimming pared 0 bases from V and 9 bases from J, leaving 6 bases between. Germline V CDR1 and CDR2: LGHDT, YNNKEL (reference sequence). CDR3 protein: CASSQDVGEQFF. The CDR3 DNA is TGTGCCAGCAGCCAAGACGTTGGTGAGCAGTTCTTC.

Concerning this clonotype itself: This is likely a read error, given that the CDR3 carries no conserved phenylalanine or tryptophan at its end. The gene calls are TRBV10-3 and TRBJ2-1, with 9 bases that match TRBD2. J gave up 8 bases and V 2 bases, and 7 bases lay outside the gene matches. The CDR3 runs to 15 residues. In germline, CDR1 is ENHRY, CDR2 SYGVKD. CDR3 protein: CAISEVPSGTDEQFS. CDR3 coding DNA: TGTGCCATCAGTGAGGTGCCTAGCGGGACCGATGAGCAGTTCTCC.

This clonotype was recorded many times. The J gene is TRBJ2-5, the V gene TRBV12-3 or TRBV12-4; D ambiguous. Trimming removed 3 bases from V and 6 bases from J, with 5 bases in between. This CDR3 comprises 11 residues. The CDR3 DNA reads TGTGCCAGCAGTTTTGGGAAGACCCAGTACTTC. Its translation: CASSFGKTQYF.

This clonotype has at least ten counts. The chain links TRBV3-1 to TRBJ2-1; D is undetermined. Looked up from germline, CDR1 is LGHDT and CDR2 is YNNKEL (reference sequence). CDR3 length equals 14 residues. V was pared by 7 bases and J by 9 bases, with 19 bases between. This CDR3 is CASTPNYDGGEQFF. The DNA for the CDR3 is TGTGCCAGCACCCCAAACTATGATGGCGGTGAGCAGTTCTTC.

This chain uses TRBV28 with TRBJ2-1, with D possibly being TRBD2 (5 bases). Germline-derived CDR1 and CDR2 are MDHEN and SYDVKM. The CDR3 covers 14 residues. Trimming took 10 bases from V and 4 from J, leaving 17 bases between them. This CDR3 is CATTPSGSYNEQFF. The CDR3 DNA follows: TGTGCCACCACGCCGAGCGGCTCATACAATGAGCAGTTCTTC.

There are many counts of this clonotype. The chain couples TRBV15 to TRBJ1-3; unclear D gene. Trimming removed 11 bases at V and 4 bases at J, with 21 bases between. Germline lookup yields CDR1 LNHNV and CDR2 YYDKDF (reference sequence). This CDR3 has 15 amino acids. CDR3 amino acids: CASSSGRDRGNTIYF. In DNA form, the CDR3 reads TGTGCCTCTTCCTCCGGACGGGATCGAGGAAACACCATATATTTT.